Given below is one TCR beta chain in context. What this receptor recognizes is not known. No clone much larger than this one lies a single base away; base qualities are absent. These data come from a study of blood T cells in healthy people across ages (dated by TCRdb to 2013 to 2016). About the study as a whole: In model experiments, template switching captured roughly one uniquely barcoded TCR beta cDNA molecule for every two T cells. To track age-related changes in TCR beta repertoire diversity, the study relied on deep sequencing normalized with unique cDNA molecular identifiers. Four age groups were formed from the donors: young (average about 16 years), middle-aged (just under 40), aged (about 68) and long-lived (around 82). Donors of different ages were randomly distributed across sequencing lanes to avoid experimental bias. Using the same blood draw, the study looked at two additional independent replicas of 1 million unique cDNA reads for two donors, one aged 18 to 30 and the other aged 80 or older. What the study reported, not specific to this receptor: Observed TCR beta diversity per million T cells fell roughly linearly with age, and a significant reduction was already apparent by age approximately 40. Bulk unsorted PBMC profiling prevented conclusive comparison of naive and antigen-experienced compartments. Donor CMV infection status was unknown, potentially confounding age-related changes in expanded clonotypes. Compared with the aged group, more naive CD4+ T cells, fewer expanded clones and increased TCR diversity were shown by the long-lived group, suggesting age selection. There was a strong correlation between observed TCR beta diversity and the percentage of naive T cells measured by flow cytometry. Total diversity estimates from one million sequenced T cells were considered lower bounds and underestimates.

Donors were 40 or so systemically healthy Caucasian individuals from Russia aged roughly 6 to 90 years. Each donor gave ten milliliters of peripheral blood, drawn into EDTA-treated Vacutainer tubes. Ficoll-Paque density-gradient centrifugation was used to isolate PBMCs, with at least 6.5 million obtained per sample. Total RNA, at least 6 micrograms per sample, was extracted from PBMCs with Trizol reagent. For every donor, an aliquot of PBMCs went through flow cytometry to measure the percentages of naive CD45RAhigh/CD27high T cells. V and J are truncated by 5 bases and 1 base respectively, leaving an intervening sequence of 14 bases. The CDR3 spans 15 residues, from the cysteine through the phenylalanine. Only the CDR3 DNA stays, 45 bases, in frame from base 1. Sequences SGHTA (CDR1) and FQGNSA (CDR2) are obtained from the germline V gene. The library was prepared using 5' RACE. The instrument given in TCRdb is Illumina HiSeq 2500. A second PCR of roughly 6 to 12 cycles was performed with a sample-barcoded 5' primer and a J-beta primer mix. A template-switch 5' adaptor carrying 12 random nucleotides introduced a unique molecular identifier onto each TCR beta cDNA molecule. At least 3 million CDR3-containing paired-end reads were obtained from each sample. The Mint cDNA synthesis kit, primed by a TRBC-specific oligonucleotide, was used to synthesize first-strand cDNA from all RNA. Following uracil-DNA glycosylase treatment, a first 18-cycle PCR with universal primers M1SS and BC2_uni_R was performed on all cDNA. In the original analysis: Each sample was normalized by randomly selecting 1 million high-quality reads, each carrying a distinct molecular identifier. Reads sharing molecular identifiers were discarded rather than binned into consensus sequences. MiTCR, with a Q25 quality threshold and the strictest error-elimination algorithm, was used for CDR3 identification, clonotype clustering and error correction. Lower-bound total TCR beta diversity was estimated with a nonparametric unseen species model using Euler transformation. TCRdb reanalyzed the raw reads on its own, using fastp at Q25 for trimming and MiXCR for clone calling, and kept in-frame beta chains. One record per CDR3 amino acid sequence lists the most common genes and DNA. TCRdb, not the original authors, processed these V and J calls. The sample table lists 800,000 or so distinct CDR3 sequences, around 50% of them with a count of one. The ten largest make up about a sixth of the sample.

This receptor was identified in an elderly man in good health. The rearrangement combines TRBV7-2 with TRBJ1-1, with no reliable assignment of the D segment. What was sequenced was blood. In nucleotide form, the sequence is TGTGCCAGCAGCCTAGGGATCGCCAAGAACACTGAAGCTTTCTTT. This sequence encodes CASSLGIAKNTEAFF. Here the CDR3 is joined to the reference TRBV7-2 and TRBJ1-1 genes, and the full variable domain is: GAGVSQSPSNKVTEKGKDVELRCDPISGHTALYWYRQSLGQGLEFLIYFQGNSAPDKSGLPSDRFSAERTGGSVSTLTIQRTQQEDSAVYLCASSLGIAKNTEAFFGQGTRLTVV.